These T cell receptor beta chains were read from a single sample in a study of cytomegalovirus exposure and HLA in healthy donors. TCRdb's table, derived via immunoSEQ multiplex PCR, lists solely in-frame clones and lacks some. The data contain some 95,000 clones, roughly 71% of them singletons. The sample taken for sequencing was PBMCs. Receptors originate from a woman between 35 and 50 years old in good health and CMV-seronegative. Both conserved end residues are part of each CDR3. The D gene is left open where the match is weak. A clone size is listed for some rows: how often the clone was seen (once, few, many), or a class if it is expanded.

V gene: TRBV7-7
D gene: TRBD1
J gene: TRBJ1-2
clone size: NA
CDR3 length: 13
CDR3 protein: CASSPRTGDGYTF
CDR3 DNA: TGTGCTAGCAGCCCCCGGACAGGGGATGGCTACACCTTC

V gene: TRBV6-6
D gene: TRBD1
J gene: TRBJ2-7
clone size: NA
CDR3 length: 11
CDR3 protein: CATTGGLEQYF
CDR3 DNA: TGTGCCACAACAGGGGGCCTCGAGCAGTACTTC

V gene: TRBV7-9
D gene: TRBD1
J gene: TRBJ2-7
clone size: NA
CDR3 length: 14
CDR3 protein: CASSFRDRGYEQYF
CDR3 DNA: TGTGCCAGCAGCTTCCGGGACAGGGGCTACGAGCAGTACTTC

V gene: TRBV5-4
D gene: NA
J gene: TRBJ1-4
clone size: NA
CDR3 length: 14
CDR3 protein: CASSFGGPNEKLFF
CDR3 DNA: TGTGCTAGCAGCTTTGGAGGACCTAATGAAAAACTGTTTTTT

V gene: TRBV29-1
D gene: NA
J gene: TRBJ2-1
clone size: NA
CDR3 length: 14
CDR3 protein: CSVDGAGVEGEQFF
CDR3 DNA: TGCAGCGTTGACGGGGCAGGGGTTGAAGGTGAGCAGTTCTTC

V gene: TRBV29-1
D gene: TRBD1
J gene: TRBJ2-3
clone size: few
CDR3 length: 13
CDR3 protein: CSVGTGYADTQYF
CDR3 DNA: TGCAGCGTGGGGACAGGGTACGCAGATACGCAGTATTTT

V gene: TRBV15
D gene: NA
J gene: TRBJ1-5
clone size: NA
CDR3 length: 13
CDR3 protein: CATQQALHQPQHF
CDR3 DNA: TGTGCCACCCAACAGGCGTTACATCAGCCCCAGCATTTT

V gene: TRBV19
D gene: NA
J gene: TRBJ1-1
clone size: NA
CDR3 length: 13
CDR3 protein: CASNLRENTEAFF
CDR3 DNA: TGTGCCAGTAATCTCCGGGAAAACACTGAAGCTTTCTTT

V gene: TRBV10-2
D gene: TRBD2
J gene: TRBJ2-1
clone size: NA
CDR3 length: 12
CDR3 protein: CASVGREDEQFF
CDR3 DNA: TGCGCCAGCGTAGGGAGGGAGGATGAGCAGTTCTTC

V gene: TRBV7-2
D gene: NA
J gene: TRBJ2-7
clone size: NA
CDR3 length: 11
CDR3 protein: CASSGALEQYF
CDR3 DNA: TGTGCCAGCAGCGGGGCCCTCGAGCAGTACTTC

V gene: TRBV27
D gene: NA
J gene: TRBJ1-4
clone size: NA
CDR3 length: 13
CDR3 protein: CASSTGRGEKLFF
CDR3 DNA: TGTGCCAGCAGTACAGGGAGGGGTGAAAAACTGTTTTTT

V gene: TRBV14
D gene: NA
J gene: TRBJ2-2
clone size: NA
CDR3 length: 14
CDR3 protein: CASSRSMNTGELFF
CDR3 DNA: TGTGCCAGCAGCCGGAGCATGAACACCGGGGAGCTGTTTTTT

V gene: TRBV7-9
D gene: NA
J gene: TRBJ1-6
clone size: NA
CDR3 length: 16
CDR3 protein: CASSSRTAGSNSPLHF
CDR3 DNA: TGTGCCAGCAGCTCCCGGACAGCGGGGAGTAATTCACCCCTCCACTTT

V gene: TRBV9
D gene: NA
J gene: TRBJ2-2
clone size: once
CDR3 length: 15
CDR3 protein: CASTYGGAIAGELFF
CDR3 DNA: TGTGCCAGCACCTACGGCGGGGCGATCGCCGGGGAGCTGTTTTTT

V gene: TRBV25-1
D gene: TRBD2
J gene: TRBJ2-1
clone size: NA
CDR3 length: 18
CDR3 protein: CASSTWTSGGYLSNEQFF
CDR3 DNA: TGTGCCAGCTCAACCTGGACTAGCGGGGGGTACCTGAGTAATGAGCAGTTCTTC

V gene: TRBV5-1
D gene: TRBD1
J gene: TRBJ1-6
clone size: NA
CDR3 length: 20
CDR3 protein: CASSLAGTGVEGHAGSPLHF
CDR3 DNA: TGCGCCAGCAGCTTGGCAGGGACAGGGGTGGAGGGACATGCTGGTTCACCCCTCCACTTT

V gene: TRBV18
D gene: NA
J gene: TRBJ1-1
clone size: NA
CDR3 length: 13
CDR3 protein: CASSPPLGTEAFF
CDR3 DNA: TGTGCCAGCTCACCACCCCTAGGTACTGAAGCTTTCTTT

V gene: TRBV7-9
D gene: TRBD1
J gene: TRBJ2-1
clone size: NA
CDR3 length: 15
CDR3 protein: CASSSGVTGGNEQFF
CDR3 DNA: TGTGCCAGCAGCTCAGGGGTCACAGGGGGCAATGAGCAGTTCTTC

V gene: TRBV6-1
D gene: NA
J gene: TRBJ1-2
clone size: NA
CDR3 length: 13
CDR3 protein: CASSEVTDYGYTF
CDR3 DNA: TGTGCCAGCAGTGAAGTGACAGACTATGGCTACACCTTC

V gene: TRBV5-1
D gene: NA
J gene: TRBJ2-7
clone size: NA
CDR3 length: 14
CDR3 protein: CASSAVETAYEQYF
CDR3 DNA: TGCGCCAGCAGCGCCGTTGAGACAGCCTACGAGCAGTACTTC

V gene: TRBV2
D gene: NA
J gene: TRBJ2-1
clone size: NA
CDR3 length: 12
CDR3 protein: CASSTYQDEQFF
CDR3 DNA: TGTGCCAGCAGTACCTACCAGGATGAGCAGTTCTTC

V gene: TRBV6-6
D gene: TRBD1
J gene: TRBJ1-1
clone size: NA
CDR3 length: 11
CDR3 protein: CAGRQGTEAFF
CDR3 DNA: TGTGCCGGCCGACAGGGCACTGAAGCTTTCTTT

V gene: TRBV9
D gene: TRBD2
J gene: TRBJ2-3
clone size: NA
CDR3 length: 17
CDR3 protein: CASSVLAGGSRTDTQYF
CDR3 DNA: TGTGCCAGCAGCGTACTAGCGGGGGGTTCTCGCACAGATACGCAGTATTTT

V gene: TRBV14
D gene: NA
J gene: TRBJ2-1
clone size: NA
CDR3 length: 15
CDR3 protein: CASSQGQATYNEQFF
CDR3 DNA: TGTGCCAGCAGCCAAGGACAGGCCACCTACAATGAGCAGTTCTTC

V gene: TRBV29-1
D gene: NA
J gene: TRBJ2-1
clone size: NA
CDR3 length: 9
CDR3 protein: CSANNEQFF
CDR3 DNA: TGCAGCGCCAACAATGAGCAGTTCTTC

V gene: TRBV6-1
D gene: NA
J gene: TRBJ1-2
clone size: NA
CDR3 length: 15
CDR3 protein: CASKAGLHRNYGYTF
CDR3 DNA: TGTGCCAGCAAGGCAGGACTACATCGAAACTATGGCTACACCTTC

V gene: TRBV6-5
D gene: NA
J gene: TRBJ1-1
clone size: few
CDR3 length: 14
CDR3 protein: CASSRGMGNTEAFF
CDR3 DNA: TGTGCCAGCAGTAGGGGTATGGGAAACACTGAAGCTTTCTTT

V gene: TRBV6-5
D gene: TRBD2
J gene: TRBJ2-1
clone size: NA
CDR3 length: 15
CDR3 protein: CASSYMASGGKEQFF
CDR3 DNA: TGTGCCAGCAGTTACATGGCTAGCGGGGGGAAAGAGCAGTTCTTC

V gene: TRBV7-9
D gene: TRBD1
J gene: TRBJ1-5
clone size: NA
CDR3 length: 15
CDR3 protein: CASSQDRFSNQPQHF
CDR3 DNA: TGTGCCAGCAGCCAGGACAGGTTTAGCAATCAGCCCCAGCATTTT

V gene: TRBV4-2
D gene: TRBD2
J gene: TRBJ2-2
clone size: NA
CDR3 length: 18
CDR3 protein: CASSIHLSGGDYTGELFF
CDR3 DNA: TGTGCCAGCAGCATCCACCTTAGCGGGGGGGACTACACCGGGGAGCTGTTTTTT

V gene: TRBV4-1
D gene: NA
J gene: TRBJ1-1
clone size: NA
CDR3 length: 14
CDR3 protein: CASSHQGEYTEAFF
CDR3 DNA: TGCGCCAGCAGCCATCAAGGGGAATACACTGAAGCTTTCTTT

V gene: TRBV5-1
D gene: TRBD1
J gene: TRBJ1-1
clone size: once
CDR3 length: 16
CDR3 protein: CASSQQRGTENTEAFF
CDR3 DNA: TGCGCCAGCAGCCAGCAACGGGGGACAGAGAACACTGAAGCTTTCTTT

V gene: TRBV5-4
D gene: TRBD1
J gene: TRBJ1-1
clone size: NA
CDR3 length: 15
CDR3 protein: CASSGAQGLGTEAFF
CDR3 DNA: TGTGCCAGCAGCGGCGCACAGGGGCTCGGGACTGAAGCTTTCTTT

V gene: TRBV7-8
D gene: NA
J gene: TRBJ1-4
clone size: NA
CDR3 length: 14
CDR3 protein: CASAPRGTNEKLFF
CDR3 DNA: TGTGCCAGTGCCCCTCGGGGAACTAATGAAAAACTGTTTTTT

V gene: TRBV28
D gene: TRBD1
J gene: TRBJ1-5
clone size: once
CDR3 length: 16
CDR3 protein: CASSLGTGTGAQPQHF
CDR3 DNA: TGTGCCAGCAGTTTAGGTACCGGGACAGGGGCCCAGCCCCAGCATTTT

V gene: TRBV25-1
D gene: NA
J gene: TRBJ1-3
clone size: NA
CDR3 length: 14
CDR3 protein: CASSDTGSGNTIYF
CDR3 DNA: TGTGCCAGCAGTGACACAGGGAGTGGAAACACCATATATTTT

V gene: TRBV10-2
D gene: NA
J gene: TRBJ1-6
clone size: once
CDR3 length: 12
CDR3 protein: CASSHQDSPLHF
CDR3 DNA: TGCGCCAGCAGTCACCAGGATTCACCCCTCCACTTT

V gene: TRBV2
D gene: TRBD1
J gene: TRBJ1-6
clone size: NA
CDR3 length: 15
CDR3 protein: CASSEVQGVTSPLHF
CDR3 DNA: TGTGCCAGCAGTGAAGTCCAGGGGGTCACTTCACCCCTCCACTTT

V gene: TRBV9
D gene: TRBD1
J gene: TRBJ2-3
clone size: NA
CDR3 length: 17
CDR3 protein: CASSEVQGAPKVDTQYF
CDR3 DNA: TGTGCCAGCAGCGAGGTACAGGGGGCACCAAAGGTAGATACGCAGTATTTT

V gene: TRBV2
D gene: NA
J gene: TRBJ2-3
clone size: NA
CDR3 length: 17
CDR3 protein: CASSEGTWGPRADTQYF
CDR3 DNA: TGTGCCAGCAGTGAAGGCACATGGGGCCCAAGGGCAGATACGCAGTATTTT

V gene: TRBV25-1
D gene: NA
J gene: TRBJ1-1
clone size: NA
CDR3 length: 15
CDR3 protein: CASSSPTGGLTEAFF
CDR3 DNA: TGTGCCAGCAGTTCCCCCACGGGGGGGCTCACTGAAGCTTTCTTT

V gene: TRBV2
D gene: TRBD1
J gene: TRBJ1-1
clone size: few
CDR3 length: 14
CDR3 protein: CASSRNGQVPEAFF
CDR3 DNA: TGTGCCAGCAGTCGTAACGGACAGGTACCCGAAGCTTTCTTT

V gene: TRBV10-3
D gene: NA
J gene: TRBJ2-1
clone size: NA
CDR3 length: 15
CDR3 protein: CAISDPGTQYNEQFF
CDR3 DNA: TGTGCCATCAGTGACCCAGGTACGCAATACAATGAGCAGTTCTTC

V gene: TRBV2
D gene: TRBD1
J gene: TRBJ2-7
clone size: NA
CDR3 length: 14
CDR3 protein: CASRTGTEFDEQYF
CDR3 DNA: TGTGCCAGCCGCACCGGGACAGAATTTGACGAGCAGTACTTC

V gene: TRBV5-6
D gene: TRBD2
J gene: TRBJ2-3
clone size: few
CDR3 length: 15
CDR3 protein: CASSRPRGGSDTQYF
CDR3 DNA: TGTGCCAGCAGCCGTCCTCGGGGGGGGTCAGATACGCAGTATTTT

V gene: TRBV6-5
D gene: TRBD1
J gene: TRBJ2-7
clone size: NA
CDR3 length: 15
CDR3 protein: CASSLDRERAYEQYF
CDR3 DNA: TGTGCCAGCAGCCTCGACAGGGAAAGGGCCTACGAGCAGTACTTC

V gene: TRBV29-1
D gene: NA
J gene: TRBJ2-3
clone size: NA
CDR3 length: 15
CDR3 protein: CSAIGYSGDTDTQYF
CDR3 DNA: TGCAGCGCTATCGGGTATAGCGGAGATACAGATACGCAGTATTTT

V gene: TRBV9
D gene: NA
J gene: TRBJ2-2
clone size: NA
CDR3 length: 16
CDR3 protein: CASSVGRGTNTGELFF
CDR3 DNA: TGTGCCAGCAGCGTAGGGCGGGGCACGAACACCGGGGAGCTGTTTTTT

V gene: TRBV5-1
D gene: TRBD1
J gene: TRBJ2-7
clone size: NA
CDR3 length: 14
CDR3 protein: CASKTGTGAYEQYF
CDR3 DNA: TGCGCCAGTAAAACCGGGACAGGGGCCTACGAGCAGTACTTC